Below are 30 T cell receptor beta chains sequenced from a single sample in a study of Ad26.COV2.S vaccination and SARS-CoV-2 variants. Assay: immunoSEQ multiplex PCR; the TCRdb copy retains only in-frame clones and omits some. This sample has about 250,000 clones, with approximately 90% found just once. The treatment was: 19 received Ad26.COV2.S at low or high dose, single or two shots; five or six received placebo; per-sample allocation not given. Day 63 after the first injection of vaccine or placebo was the sampling time. Material: peripheral blood, obtained in a trial of Ad26.COV2.S vaccine versus placebo. The receptors come from a person aged 18 to 65 who received the Ad26.COV2.S COVID-19 vaccine or a placebo.

As concerns this clone: Within the sample, other DNA sequences also encode this same CDR3. V and J are TRBV15 and TRBJ1-1; D possibly corresponds to TRBD1 (5 bases). This CDR3 is built from 13 residues. The V end lost 3 bases, the J end lost 2 bases, and 7 bases lay between the germline ends. Germline V gene data show CDR1 as LNHNV and CDR2 as YYDKDF (reference sequence). This chain's CDR3 is CATSRGTNTEAFF. The CDR3 coding sequence is TGTGCCACCAGCAGGGGGACTAACACTGAAGCTTTCTTT.

V is TRBV15 and J is TRBJ1-5, with 7 bases identical to TRBD1. The germline V gene encodes CDR1 LNHNV and CDR2 YYDKDF (reference sequence). V lost 0 bases, J lost 5 bases, and 10 bases stayed unmatched. The CDR3 is made up of 17 amino acids. This chain's CDR3 is CATSREYPGGRYQPQHF. In nucleotides, the CDR3 is TGTGCCACCAGCAGAGAATATCCAGGGGGGCGTTATCAGCCCCAGCATTTT.

V gene TRBV19 combines with J gene TRBJ2-5; perhaps TRBD2 as D (5 bases). The germline V and J ends were trimmed by 5 bases and 5 bases, with 9 bases remaining between them. This CDR3 region has 12 residues. Germline V lookup: CDR1 LNHDA, CDR2 SQIVND (reference sequence). DNA for the CDR3: TGTGCCAGTAGTCCTAGCAGGGAGACCCAGTACTTC. Translating it yields CASSPSRETQYF.

The chain uses TRBV3-1 (or the pseudogene TRBV3-2) and TRBJ2-7; no reliable D call. V lost 4 bases and J lost 4, with 5 bases in between. The germline gives CDR1 LGHDT, CDR2 YNNKEL (reference sequence). The CDR3 extends over 11 amino acids. CDR3 in amino acids: CASSPPYEQYF. The DNA for the CDR3 is TGTGCCAGCAGCCCGCCTTACGAGCAGTACTTC.

This clone was counted a single time. This sequence joins TRBV7-9 and TRBJ2-5; possible D gene TRBD2, 5 bases. The CDR3 sequence is 15 residues long. Germline lookup yields CDR1 SEHNR and CDR2 FQNEAQ (reference sequence). Trimming took 5 bases from V and 4 from J, leaving 17 bases between them. DNA for the CDR3: TGTGCCAGCAGCCGGCAGGACTTCCCTGCAGAGACCCAGTACTTC. Encoded protein: CASSRQDFPAETQYF.

The V and J genes are TRBV10-3 and TRBJ2-1, with TRBD2 identical over 9 bases. After removal of 2 bases from V and 1 base from J, the junction contained 9 bases not matched to a gene. The CDR3 is 18 amino acids. Germline CDR1 and CDR2: ENHRY and SYGVKD. The CDR3 nucleotides are TGTGCCATCAGTGAGGGTAGCGGGGGAAAACCGTCCTACAATGAGCAGTTCTTC. The encoded protein is CAISEGSGGKPSYNEQFF.

The rearrangement uses TRBV18 and TRBJ1-5; D not certain. Trimming left V 3 bases short and J 7 bases short, with 13 bases between. Germline-derived CDR1 and CDR2 are KGHSH and LQKENI. This CDR3 is 14 amino acids long. Here the CDR3 DNA reads TGTGCCAGCTCACCTCTTGAGTCTCGACAGCCCCAGCATTTT. Protein sequence: CASSPLESRQPQHF. Full variable domain (rest looked up from reference TRBV18 and TRBJ1-5): NAGVMQNPRHLVRRRGQEARLRCSPMKGHSHVYWYRQLPEEGLKFMVYLQKENIIDESGMPKERFSAEFPKEGPSILRIQQVVRGDSAAYFCASSPLESRQPQHFGDGTRLSIL.

This rearrangement joins TRBV4-3 to TRBJ2-2; tentatively, D is TRBD1 (5 bases). CDR3 length: 16 residues. CDR1 is LGHNA, CDR2 YSLEER, per germline. V was pared by 0 bases and J by 4 bases, with 12 bases between. The CDR3 DNA reads as TGCGCCAGCAGCCAAGATGAGACAGTACTCACCGGGGAGCTGTTTTTT. It translates to CASSQDETVLTGELFF.

The J gene is TRBJ1-1, the V gene TRBV9, with D possibly matching TRBD1 (5 bases). Per the germline V gene, CDR1 is SGDLS and CDR2 is YYNGEE. V dropped 4 bases and J dropped 8 bases, with 18 bases sitting between them. This CDR3 is 14 amino acids long. The CDR3 loop is CASSPPGLRGEAFF. CDR3 DNA: TGTGCCAGCAGCCCACCAGGCCTTCGGGGGGAAGCTTTCTTT.

The CDR3 DNA sequence: TGTGCCAGCAGCAACGCGGTGGAAGAGGCTTCACCCCTCCACTTT. Its translation: CASSNAVEEASPLHF. The chain employs TRBV9 and TRBJ1-6; no firm D call. The CDR3 has 15 amino acids. From germline, CDR1 is SGDLS and CDR2 YYNGEE. Deletions cut 4 bases from V and 9 bases from J, with 17 bases between.

This chain's CDR3 is CASSAPGPGELFF. CDR3 nucleotide sequence: TGTGCCAGCAGCGCACCGGGACCCGGGGAGCTGTTTTTT. V gene TRBV5-4 combines with J gene TRBJ2-2, with D perhaps given as TRBD1 or TRBD2 (5 bases each). The CDR3 runs to 13 residues. Germline CDR1 SGHNT, CDR2 YYREEE (reference sequence). Trimming stripped 4 bases from V and 6 bases from J, with 10 bases between.

The chain links TRBV4-1 to TRBJ1-2; perhaps TRBD1 as D (6 bases). Germline values: CDR1 MGHRA, CDR2 YSYEKL. V lost 4 bases to trimming and J lost 8 bases, with 23 bases between them. The CDR3 loop spans 16 amino acids. The CDR3 loop is CASSLAGGGLSLGYTF. The DNA of the CDR3 is TGCGCCAGCAGCCTCGCGGGCGGGGGGCTCTCCTTGGGCTACACCTTC.

The chain employs TRBV18 and TRBJ2-5, with D maybe TRBD1 (5 bases). CDR3 length: 14 amino acids. Germline CDR1 is KGHSH and CDR2 is LQKENI. With 0 bases removed from V and 5 bases from J, the gap between germline ends came to 10 bases. The CDR3 reads CASSPPGAAETQYF. The CDR3 DNA reads as TGTGCCAGCTCACCACCTGGGGCGGCGGAGACCCAGTACTTC.

The chain uses TRBV19 and TRBJ1-2; a weak D match, TRBD1 (5 bases). The ends were cut back, 1 base at V and 7 bases at J, with 13 bases in the middle. The germline V gene has CDR1 LNHDA and CDR2 SQIVND (reference sequence). The CDR3 loop spans 14 amino acids. The CDR3, as DNA: TGTGCCAGTAGTATAGCCGGGACTGAGGGTGGCTACACCTTC. As protein: CASSIAGTEGGYTF.

V gene TRBV5-4 combines with J gene TRBJ2-5; D gene ambiguous. CDR3 length equals 12 residues. CDR1 and CDR2 from the germline V gene are SGHNT and YYREEE (reference sequence). Trimming left V 2 bases short and J 4 bases short, with 6 bases between. The CDR3 DNA reads TGTGCCAGCAGCTTTCCTCTAGAGACCCAGTACTTC. This encodes CASSFPLETQYF.

The gene calls are TRBV7-9 and TRBJ2-3; TRBD1 matches 8 bases. Germline CDR1 is SEHNR and CDR2 is FQNEAQ (reference sequence). The CDR3 consists of 18 residues. The trim removed 4 bases at V and 0 bases at J, leaving 12 bases unmatched. In DNA form, the CDR3 reads TGTGCCAGCAGCTCCCCGGGACAGGCTTTTGGGAGCACAGATACGCAGTATTTT. It is translated as CASSSPGQAFGSTDTQYF. Supplemented by reference TRBV7-9 and TRBJ2-3, the full variable domain reads DTGVSQNPRHKITKRGQNVTFRCDPISEHNRLYWYRQTLGQGPEFLTYFQNEAQLEKSRLLSDRFSAERPKGSFSTLEIQRTEQGDSAMYLCASSSPGQAFGSTDTQYFGPGTRLTVL.

The chain employs TRBV6-5 and TRBJ2-7; D gene unclear. The CDR3 length is 11 residues. CDR1 MNHEY and CDR2 SVGAGI come from the germline V gene. Trimming removed 6 bases from V and 3 bases from J, with 6 bases in between. The CDR3 reads CASSADYEQYV. The CDR3 DNA follows: TGTGCCAGCAGCGCGGACTACGAGCAGTACGTC.

J is TRBJ2-5 and V is TRBV3-1 (or the pseudogene TRBV3-2), with D maybe TRBD1 (6 bases). The V gene lost 3 bases and the J gene lost 5 bases, with 16 bases spanning the gap. Germline V gene lookup returns CDR1 LGHDT and CDR2 YNNKEL (reference sequence). The CDR3 is made up of 15 amino acids. The CDR3 reads CASSHAGQSVETQYF. The DNA of the CDR3 is TGTGCCAGCAGCCACGCCGGACAGTCTGTGGAGACCCAGTACTTC.

Written as DNA, the CDR3 is TGTGCCAGCAGCGGGGACACTAGCGGAAAATACAATGAGCAGTTCTTC. Its translation is CASSGDTSGKYNEQFF. J is TRBJ2-1 and V is TRBV27, with TRBD2 identical over 8 bases. CDR1 is MNHEY and CDR2 is SMNVEV in the germline V gene (reference sequence). Germline trimming cut 6 bases from V and 4 bases from J; bases unmatched to any gene: 11. The CDR3 loop spans 16 amino acids.

J is TRBJ1-1 and V is TRBV29-1; weak D call: TRBD1 (5 bases). The CDR3 has 13 residues. Germline V lookup: CDR1 SQVTM, CDR2 ANQGSEA. Trimming left V 4 bases short and J 4 bases short, with 13 bases between. The CDR3 DNA sequence: TGCAGCGTTGTATGGGGCGCGGGCACTGAAGCTTTCTTT. This gives the protein CSVVWGAGTEAFF.

This rearrangement joins TRBV7-2 to TRBJ2-2; D perhaps matches TRBD1 (5 bases). V lost 2 bases and J 8 bases, leaving 18 bases between the germline ends. Germline CDR1 is SGHTA and CDR2 is FQGNSA. This CDR3 has 16 residues. The DNA of the CDR3 is TGTGCCAGCAGCTTAAATGGCGGCAGGGTGGCGGGGGAGCTGTTTTTT. Encoded protein: CASSLNGGRVAGELFF.

The V gene is TRBV25-1, the J gene TRBJ1-1; D unresolved. V shed 7 bases and J shed 4 bases, with 13 bases lying between them. This CDR3 is 13 amino acids long. Germline V gene data show CDR1 as MGHDK and CDR2 as SYGVNS. CDR3 residues: CASTEVGSTEAFF. In DNA, the CDR3 is TGTGCCAGCACAGAGGTGGGGAGCACTGAAGCTTTCTTT.

In this sample, this clone turned up a few times. V gene TRBV5-1 combines with J gene TRBJ2-5; perhaps TRBD2 as D (6 bases). Trimming removed 2 bases at V and 2 bases at J, with 10 bases between. The CDR3 has 14 residues. CDR1 is SGHRS and CDR2 is YFSETQ in the germline V gene. CDR3 nucleotides: TGCGCCAGCAGCTTAGGCGGGGCACAAGAGACCCAGTACTTC. As protein: CASSLGGAQETQYF.

The V gene is TRBV30, the J gene TRBJ2-5; TRBD1 agrees at 7 bases. Unmatched junction bases numbered 7, after V lost 2 bases and J lost 4 bases. This CDR3 has 14 residues. The germline V gene encodes CDR1 GTSNPN and CDR2 SVGIG (reference sequence). The CDR3 nucleotides are TGTGCCTGGAGTACATTGACAGGGCGAGAGACCCAGTACTTC. Its protein is CAWSTLTGRETQYF.

V usage is TRBV4-1 and J usage is TRBJ2-2; no reliable D call. The germline gives CDR1 MGHRA, CDR2 YSYEKL. V was clipped by 5 bases and J by 0 bases, with 10 bases between them. The length of the CDR3 is 15 residues. CDR3 nucleotide sequence: TGCGCCAGCAGCATCCCGGGCGCGAACACCGGGGAGCTGTTTTTT. Translating gives CASSIPGANTGELFF.

This sequence joins TRBV10-2 and TRBJ2-7; 9 bases map to TRBD2. Germline trimming cut 5 bases from V and 3 bases from J; bases unmatched to any gene: 17. This CDR3 has 18 residues. The germline CDR1 and CDR2 sequences are WSHSY and SAAADI. The CDR3 region is CASSRPHLLSGGHYEQYF. The CDR3 nucleotides are TGCGCCAGCAGTCGCCCCCATCTTTTAAGCGGGGGGCACTACGAGCAGTACTTC.

The CDR3, as DNA: TGTGCCATCAGTGAGCGGGACAGGGAATATTCACCCCTCCACTTT. Its translation: CAISERDREYSPLHF. This chain joins TRBV10-3 and TRBJ1-6; TRBD1 matches at 9 bases. Germline lookup yields CDR1 ENHRY and CDR2 SYGVKD. The CDR3 is 15 amino acids. Trimming cost V 2 bases and J 8 bases; bases outside gene matches: 4.

This chain links TRBV4-1 with TRBJ2-3, with 9 nucleotides matching TRBD2. The V segment lost 0 bases and the J segment 3 bases; nucleotides outside the gene matches: 7. CDR1 and CDR2 from the germline V gene are MGHRA and YSYEKL. CDR3 length: 17 amino acids. The CDR3 is CASSQDRVAGATDTQYF. Written as DNA, the CDR3 is TGCGCCAGCAGCCAAGATCGGGTAGCGGGGGCTACAGATACGCAGTATTTT.

V and J are TRBV16 and TRBJ1-2; TRBD1 aligns across 10 bases. The germline V gene encodes CDR1 KGHSY and CDR2 FQNENV. Unmatched junction bases numbered 5, after V lost 0 bases and J lost 7 bases. CDR3 length: 15 residues. In DNA form, the CDR3 reads TGTGCCAGCAGCCAATCCCGGGGACAGGGGACTGGCTACACCTTC. Translating it yields CASSQSRGQGTGYTF.

The V gene is TRBV7-3, the J gene TRBJ2-1; D remains unclear. V gave up 3 bases and J gave up 7 bases, with 10 bases separating them. This CDR3 is 13 amino acids long. In germline, CDR1 is SGHTA, CDR2 FQGTGA. The CDR3 reads CASSFTTENEQFF. The CDR3 coding sequence is TGTGCCAGCAGCTTCACGACCGAGAATGAGCAGTTCTTC.